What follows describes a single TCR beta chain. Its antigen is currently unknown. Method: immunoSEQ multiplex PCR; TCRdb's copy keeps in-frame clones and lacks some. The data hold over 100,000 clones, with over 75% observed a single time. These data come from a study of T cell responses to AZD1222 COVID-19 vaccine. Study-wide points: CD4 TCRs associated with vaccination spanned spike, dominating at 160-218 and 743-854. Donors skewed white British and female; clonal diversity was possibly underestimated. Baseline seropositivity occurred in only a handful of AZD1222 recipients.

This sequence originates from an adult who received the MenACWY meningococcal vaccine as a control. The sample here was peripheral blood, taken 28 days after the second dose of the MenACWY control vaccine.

CDR3 protein: CASSTAGEQFF. The CDR3 nucleotides are TGCGCCAGCAGTACTGCGGGGGAGCAGTTCTTC. V gene TRBV10-1 combines with J gene TRBJ2-1; tentative D call: TRBD2 (6 bases). Germline loops: CDR1 WNHNN, CDR2 SYGVQD (reference sequence). This CDR3 is 11 amino acids long. V dropped 5 bases and J dropped 10 bases, with 9 bases sitting between them.